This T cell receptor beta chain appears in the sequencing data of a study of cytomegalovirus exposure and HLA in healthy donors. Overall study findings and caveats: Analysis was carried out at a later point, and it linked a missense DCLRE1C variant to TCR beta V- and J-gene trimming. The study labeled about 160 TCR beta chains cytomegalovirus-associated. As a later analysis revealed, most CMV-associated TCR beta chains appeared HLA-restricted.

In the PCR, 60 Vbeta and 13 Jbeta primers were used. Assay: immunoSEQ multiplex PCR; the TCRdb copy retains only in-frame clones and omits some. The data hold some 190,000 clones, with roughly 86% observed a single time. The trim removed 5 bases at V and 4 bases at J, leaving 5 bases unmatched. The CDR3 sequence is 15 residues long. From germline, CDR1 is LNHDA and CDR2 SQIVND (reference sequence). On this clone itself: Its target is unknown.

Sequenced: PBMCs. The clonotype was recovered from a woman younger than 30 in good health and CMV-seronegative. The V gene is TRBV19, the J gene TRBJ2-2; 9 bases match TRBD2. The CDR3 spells CASSRGGRGTGELFF. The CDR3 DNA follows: TGTGCCAGTAGTCGGGGCGGGAGGGGCACCGGGGAGCTGTTTTTT. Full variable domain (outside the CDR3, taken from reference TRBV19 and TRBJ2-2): DGGITQSPKYLFRKEGQNVTLSCEQNLNHDAMYWYRQDPGQGLRLIYYSQIVNDFQKGDIAEGYSVSREKKESFPLTVTSAQKNPTAFYLCASSRGGRGTGELFFGEGSRLTVL.